This T cell receptor (beta chain) appears in the sequencing data of a study of T cell responses to AZD1222 COVID-19 vaccine. In the study overall: Second doses at about 4 or about 12 weeks were pooled.

The V segment lost 8 bases and the J segment 4 bases; nucleotides outside the gene matches: 7. The germline V gene encodes CDR1 SGHTA and CDR2 FQGNSA. This CDR3 is built from 14 residues. In the case of this clone: The antigen remains unidentified.

Profiling relied on immunoSEQ multiplex PCR, and the TCRdb table lists in-frame clones only, not all of them. The profile shows 65,000 to 75,000 clones, around four fifths of them singletons. The study, taken as a whole, reports: Variant regions that are unmutated are reportedly the target of nearly half of spike-specific TCRs.

This TCR was recovered from an adult in good health. V usage is TRBV7-2 and J usage is TRBJ2-7, with 11 bases lining up with TRBD1. The input for sequencing was peripheral blood, taken on day 0 of AZD1222 vaccination. The CDR3 coding sequence is TGTGCCAGCCTCTTGGGGACAGGGGGATACGAGCAGTACTTC. Its translation: CASLLGTGGYEQYF.